Listed below are T cell receptor beta chains from one sample, sequenced in a study of somatic mutations in cytotoxic T cells in rheumatoid arthritis. Assay: immunoSEQ multiplex PCR; the TCRdb copy retains only in-frame clones and omits some. The sample contains 15,000 to 20,000 clones, roughly 77% of which appear only once. Specimen: CD8+ T cells sorted from blood. These receptors originate from an adult with rheumatoid arthritis. The CDR3 runs from the conserved cysteine through the conserved F or W. Each record gives: V gene, clone size, J gene, D gene, CDR3 DNA, CDR3 protein. The D gene is left open where the match is weak. The size of a clone is reported for some rows only, either as once, few or many, or as a class for expanded clones.

TRBV6-1	NA	TRBJ2-2	NA	TGTGCCAGCAGTGGCTGGGGGGGCCTCTCGAACACCGGGGAGCTGTTTTTT	CASSGWGGLSNTGELFF
TRBV10-3	NA	TRBJ1-2	NA	TGTGCCATCAGGGGGGTAGATGGCTACACCTTC	CAIRGVDGYTF
TRBV29-1	NA	TRBJ2-2	TRBD1	TGCAGCGTAGAAGGGACAGGGACCCCCGGGGAGCTGTTTTTT	CSVEGTGTPGELFF
TRBV6-1	few	TRBJ1-3	NA	TGTGCCAGCTCCGGAGGGTCCGGAAACACCATATATTTT	CASSGGSGNTIYF
TRBV13	NA	TRBJ2-1	TRBD2	TGTGCCAGCAGCCCCAGCGGGGGAGGATACAATGAGCAGTTCTTC	CASSPSGGGYNEQFF
TRBV15	NA	TRBJ1-6	TRBD1	TGTGCCACCGGGACAGGGTACGTGGGGAATTCACCCCTCCACTTT	CATGTGYVGNSPLHF
TRBV6-1	NA	TRBJ2-3	NA	TGTGCCAGCAGTGAAGCGGGGGGGCCAGGAGATACGCAGTATTTT	CASSEAGGPGDTQYF
TRBV30	NA	TRBJ2-5	TRBD2	TGTGCCTGGAGCCCACTAGCGGGGGTTTATCAAGAGACCCAGTACTTC	CAWSPLAGVYQETQYF
TRBV28	NA	TRBJ1-5	NA	TGTGCCAGCAAGCTGGGTTGGAGCAATCAGCCCCAGCATTTT	CASKLGWSNQPQHF
TRBV7-6	NA	TRBJ2-2	NA	TGTGCCAGCAGCTTAGCCCAAGGACCGACTTCGGACACCGGGGAGCTGTTTTTT	CASSLAQGPTSDTGELFF
TRBV9	once	TRBJ2-5	TRBD2	TGTGCCAGCAACGGCTGGCGGGGGGACCAAGAGACCCAGTACTTC	CASNGWRGDQETQYF
TRBV6-1	few	TRBJ2-2	NA	TGTGCCAGCAGTGAAGGGGAGACCGGGGAGCTGTTTTTT	CASSEGETGELFF
TRBV6-1	NA	TRBJ2-1	TRBD2	TGTGCCAGCAGTGAACCTAGCGGGGGGGGTCATGATGAGCAGTTCTTC	CASSEPSGGGHDEQFF
TRBV27	NA	TRBJ1-2	TRBD1	TGTGCCAGCAGTGGGGGACAGACTAGTCCGGGCTATGGCTACACCTTC	CASSGGQTSPGYGYTF
TRBV4-2	NA	TRBJ2-3	TRBD2	TGTGCCAGCAGCCAAGATAATAGTCGAACTAGCGGCACTAGCACAGATACGCAGTATTTT	CASSQDNSRTSGTSTDTQYF
TRBV5-4	NA	TRBJ1-2	NA	TGTGCCAGCAGCTCTAGTACTAACTATGGCTACACCTTC	CASSSSTNYGYTF
TRBV5-1	NA	TRBJ1-1	NA	TGCGCCAGCAGCTTGAACAGGGATGGTTTCGCTGAAGCTTTCTTT	CASSLNRDGFAEAFF
TRBV5-4	few	TRBJ1-1	TRBD1	TGTGCCAGCAGCTCAGACCGACAGGGGGGAACTGAAGCTTTCTTT	CASSSDRQGGTEAFF
TRBV5-6	NA	TRBJ2-1	TRBD1	TGTGCCAGCAGCCCGGCAGGGGGCAATGAGCAGTTCTTC	CASSPAGGNEQFF
TRBV27	NA	TRBJ1-4	TRBD1	TGTGCCAGCAGTACTTTACAGGGGGCGGGGGTAAAACTGTTTTTT	CASSTLQGAGVKLFF
TRBV27	NA	TRBJ2-1	NA	TGTGCCAGCAGTACCTACTCGAGCTCCTACAATGAGCAGTTCTTC	CASSTYSSSYNEQFF
TRBV7-9	NA	TRBJ1-5	NA	TGTGCCAGCAGCTTCCCAGATCAGCCCCAGCATTTT	CASSFPDQPQHF
TRBV9	NA	TRBJ2-7	TRBD1	TGTGCCAGCAGCGCCCGACAGGGTTCCTACGAGCAGTACTTC	CASSARQGSYEQYF
TRBV7-3	few	TRBJ2-1	TRBD2	TGTGCCAGCAGCTTATTCTGGCGGGGGGGCTTGGAGGAGCAGTTCTTC	CASSLFWRGGLEEQFF
TRBV28	NA	TRBJ1-1	NA	TGTGCCAGCAGACCAGCATACAGGTCGAACACTGAAGCTTTCTTT	CASRPAYRSNTEAFF
TRBV28	NA	TRBJ2-5	NA	TGTGCCAGCAGGACCCGACATACGAAGCAAGAGACCCAGTACTTC	CASRTRHTKQETQYF
TRBV2	few	TRBJ2-5	TRBD2	TGTGCCAGCAGCCTAGGTAGCGGGGGAGAGACCCAGTACTTC	CASSLGSGGETQYF
TRBV6-1	once	TRBJ1-4	NA	TGTGCCAGCAGTGATGGCCTGGGACACGGGAATGAAAAACTGTTTTTT	CASSDGLGHGNEKLFF
TRBV5-4	NA	TRBJ2-2	NA	TGTGCCAGCAGCTTGGTGGCAGGGAACACCGGGGAGCTGTTTTTT	CASSLVAGNTGELFF
TRBV6-1	NA	TRBJ2-1	TRBD2	TGTGCCAGCAGTGGGTGGTCCATACTAGCGGAAAAGTGGGATGAGCAGTTCTTC	CASSGWSILAEKWDEQFF
TRBV19	few	TRBJ2-7	NA	TGTGCCAGTAGTATGTCAGAAACCTACGAGCAGTACTTC	CASSMSETYEQYF
TRBV14	once	TRBJ1-2	TRBD1	TGTGCCAGCAGCCAAGTGGACAGGGGCACTGGCTACACCTTC	CASSQVDRGTGYTF
TRBV6-4	few	TRBJ2-3	TRBD2	TGTGCCAGCAGTGACACTAGCGGGGGGGCAGATACGCAGTATTTT	CASSDTSGGADTQYF
TRBV11-2	NA	TRBJ2-3	NA	TGTGCCAGCAGCCTAGACTCGGGGGGCACAGATACGCAGTATTTT	CASSLDSGGTDTQYF
TRBV4-1	NA	TRBJ2-2	NA	TGCGCCAGCACGTACAGCGCGAACACCGGGGAGCTGTTTTTT	CASTYSANTGELFF
TRBV25-1	NA	TRBJ1-1	TRBD1	TGTGCCAGCAGTGAATGGGGACAGCGCACTGAAGCTTTCTTT	CASSEWGQRTEAFF
TRBV30	NA	TRBJ2-5	NA	TGTGCCTGGAGTGTACTGGACACCAAAGAGACCCAGTACTTC	CAWSVLDTKETQYF
TRBV27	NA	TRBJ2-2	NA	TGTGCCAGCAGTTTATTGACGGTGAACACCGGGGAGCTGTTTTTT	CASSLLTVNTGELFF
TRBV7-9	NA	TRBJ1-2	NA	TGTGCCAGCAGCTTACACGCTAACTATGGCTACACCTTC	CASSLHANYGYTF
TRBV28	NA	TRBJ1-1	NA	TGTGCCAGCAGGGGTACTGAGGTGAACACTGAAGCTTTCTTT	CASRGTEVNTEAFF
TRBV29-1	NA	TRBJ1-2	TRBD1	TGCAGCGTTCTAGACAGGGAGACCTATGGCTACACCTTC	CSVLDRETYGYTF
TRBV2	NA	TRBJ1-6	TRBD1	TGTGCCAGCAGCAGACAGGGGTATTCACCCCTCCACTTT	CASSRQGYSPLHF
TRBV29-1	NA	TRBJ2-7	TRBD1	TGCAGCGCCACGGACAGGGGGCAGGGCGAGCAGTACTTC	CSATDRGQGEQYF
TRBV7-9	few	TRBJ1-1	TRBD1	TGTGCCAGCAGCGTCGGACAGGGGTCGAACACTGAAGCTTTCTTT	CASSVGQGSNTEAFF
TRBV7-9	NA	TRBJ1-6	NA	TGTGCCAGCAGCTCCACCGCACCCCTCCACTTT	CASSSTAPLHF
TRBV2	NA	TRBJ2-2	NA	TGTGCCAGGGAAGGTTACAACACCGGGGAGCTGTTTTTT	CAREGYNTGELFF
TRBV9	NA	TRBJ2-1	TRBD2	TGTGCCAGCAGCGCTAGCGGGGGAGTCTACAATGAGCAGTTCTTC	CASSASGGVYNEQFF
TRBV10-2	NA	TRBJ2-1	NA	TGCGCCAGCAGAGTTCCTGATAAAAATGAGCAGTTCTTC	CASRVPDKNEQFF
TRBV2	NA	TRBJ2-2	TRBD2	TGTGCCAGCAGTGAAGCCCGGGTTGCGGGGGCCGGGGAGCTGTTTTTT	CASSEARVAGAGELFF
TRBV28	NA	TRBJ2-7	TRBD1	TGTGCCAGCAGTGACGGGACAGGGGGCTACGAGCAGTACTTC	CASSDGTGGYEQYF
TRBV6-5	once	TRBJ1-5	NA	TGTGCCAGCAGTTATTCGGGGGGCAATCAGCCCCAGCATTTT	CASSYSGGNQPQHF
TRBV28	NA	TRBJ2-1	TRBD2	TGTGCCAGCAGTCTCCTGCGGGGGTCGGGGTATGAGCAGTTCTTC	CASSLLRGSGYEQFF
TRBV27	once	TRBJ1-2	NA	TGTGCCAGCACAAACAGCCTACTCTCGAACTATGGCTACACCTTC	CASTNSLLSNYGYTF
TRBV11-2	few	TRBJ2-5	TRBD2	TGTGCCAGCAGCTCGACTAGCGGGGGCCAAGAGACCCAGTACTTC	CASSSTSGGQETQYF
TRBV28	once	TRBJ2-4	NA	TGTGCCAGCAGTTTGTCGGGGGCCAAAAACATTCAGTACTTC	CASSLSGAKNIQYF
TRBV7-9	NA	TRBJ1-3	NA	TGTGCCAGTGAGCCGACCGCCTACTCTGGAAACACCATATATTTT	CASEPTAYSGNTIYF
TRBV19	NA	TRBJ1-1	NA	TGTGCCAGTCGCCCCCGGGGTCGGGACACTGAAGCTTTCTTT	CASRPRGRDTEAFF